This entry lists 18 T cell receptor beta chains sequenced from one sample in a study of shared clonotypes between healthy human individuals. Terminally differentiated effector memory CD45RA+ cells were left out of the naive CD8 fraction, which was CD45RO-negative and positively selected for CCR7. TCRdb keeps only in-frame clones here, not all; method: immunoSEQ multiplex PCR. The table includes about 2 million clones, around 96% detected once. Sequenced: naive CD8+ T cells sorted from blood. Receptors originate from a man younger than 35 in good health.

A word on this clone: The identical CDR3 is also encoded by other nucleotide sequences in the sample. The genes are TRBV11-2 and TRBJ2-7, with 8 bases aligning to TRBD1. The trim removed 5 bases at V and 1 base at J, leaving 4 bases unmatched. This CDR3 has 14 amino acids. Per germline, CDR1 SGHAT and CDR2 FQNNGV. CDR3 region: CASSRTGRSYEQYF. The CDR3 DNA reads as TGTGCCAGCAGCAGGACAGGGAGGTCCTACGAGCAGTACTTC.

This chain links TRBV10-3 with TRBJ2-7; D is uncertain. The CDR3 consists of 13 residues. V was pared by 0 bases and J by 3 bases, with 6 bases between. From germline, CDR1 is ENHRY and CDR2 SYGVKD. The CDR3 DNA reads as TGTGCCATCAGTGAGTCGACTTTCTACGAGCAGTACTTC. Protein sequence: CAISESTFYEQYF.

The chain is built from TRBV7-6 and TRBJ2-7; D perhaps matches TRBD2 (6 bases). V lost 6 bases and J lost 4, with 16 bases in between. CDR3 length: 14 residues. CDR1 is SGHVS and CDR2 is FNYEAQ in the germline V gene. The CDR3 bases are TGTGCCAGCAGTTCCTCAGCGGGCAGATACGAGCAGTACTTC. It is translated as CASSSSAGRYEQYF.

This rearrangement joins TRBV6-5 to TRBJ2-5; 11 positions agree with TRBD2. The germline CDR1 and CDR2 sequences are MNHEY and SVGAGI. The CDR3 has 15 residues. Here the CDR3 reads CASGASGGPAETQYF. The CDR3, as DNA: TGTGCTTCGGGCGCTAGCGGGGGGCCGGCGGAGACCCAGTACTTC.

To note about this clone: This specimen includes other DNA sequences encoding the same CDR3. The chain couples TRBV10-2 to TRBJ2-7; D ambiguous. CDR1 is WSHSY, CDR2 SAAADI, per germline. CDR3 length: 12 amino acids. V lost 2 bases and J 3 bases, leaving 5 bases between the germline ends. CDR3 sequence reads: CASSETNYEQYF. The CDR3 DNA is TGCGCCAGCAGTGAGACAAACTACGAGCAGTACTTC.

The chain carries TRBV27 and TRBJ2-5; 8 bases line up with TRBD2. This CDR3 spans 16 amino acids. Per germline, CDR1 MNHEY and CDR2 SMNVEV (reference sequence). V lost 7 bases, J lost 1 base, and 11 bases stayed unmatched. The CDR3 loop reads CASTPGRGATQETQYF. CDR3 DNA: TGTGCCAGCACCCCCGGGCGGGGGGCAACCCAAGAGACCCAGTACTTC.

A single count supports this clone. This chain links TRBV6-1 with TRBJ1-2, with a weak D call TRBD1 (6 bases). V lost 5 bases to trimming and J lost 2 bases, with 15 bases between them. This CDR3 is 15 amino acids long. CDR1 and CDR2 (germline): MNHNS, SASEGT. Written as DNA, the CDR3 is TGTGCCAGCAGTTCGCTACAGGGAACGAACTATGGCTACACCTTC. Translating gives CASSSLQGTNYGYTF.

The chain uses TRBV5-6 and TRBJ1-5, with D perhaps TRBD1 (6 bases). V lost 2 bases, J lost 3 bases, and 9 bases lay in between. CDR1 and CDR2 (germline): SGHDT, YYEEEE. CDR3 length: 14 amino acids. The CDR3 coding sequence is TGTGCCAGCAGCTTACAGGGTTTCAATCAGCCCCAGCATTTT. Residues: CASSLQGFNQPQHF.

The genes are TRBV6-1 and TRBJ2-7; D gene ambiguous. Trimming took off 1 base at V and 4 bases at J, with 11 bases between the two ends. The CDR3 is 14 residues long. Germline CDR1 and CDR2: MNHNS and SASEGT. The CDR3 here is CASSEVVGYYEQYF. The CDR3 DNA is TGTGCCAGCAGTGAAGTGGTAGGGTATTACGAGCAGTACTTC.

This clone was detected only once. Different DNA sequences within this sample yield the same CDR3. The chain joins TRBV27 to TRBJ2-1, with D maybe TRBD2 (6 bases). V lost 2 bases and J 7 bases, leaving 9 bases between the germline ends. The germline V gene has CDR1 MNHEY and CDR2 SMNVEV (reference sequence). This CDR3 spans 13 amino acids. CDR3 sequence (DNA): TGTGCCAGCAGTTTACTCGGAGGGAATGAGCAGTTCTTC. Protein product: CASSLLGGNEQFF.

This chain links TRBV6-5 with TRBJ1-1, with TRBD1 matching over 12 bases. With V trimmed by 3 bases and J by 5 bases, 7 bases remained unmatched. Germline V gene data show CDR1 as MNHEY and CDR2 as SVGAGI. CDR3 length equals 16 residues. CDR3 DNA: TGTGCCAGCAGTTATCGGGACAGGGGGCGCGGAACTGAAGCTTTCTTT. The encoded protein is CASSYRDRGRGTEAFF.

The V and J genes are TRBV10-2 and TRBJ2-1; 9 nucleotides agree with TRBD2. Germline assignment: CDR1 WSHSY and CDR2 SAAADI. The CDR3 consists of 14 residues. Trimming cost V 5 bases and J 8 bases; bases outside gene matches: 7. CDR3 in DNA: TGCGCCAGCAGTTCGATTAGCGGGAGAGATGAGCAGTTCTTC. Translation: CASSSISGRDEQFF.

The V call is TRBV4-3, the J call TRBJ2-7, with 8 bases aligning to TRBD1. The CDR3 spans 16 residues. The germline V gene has CDR1 LGHNA and CDR2 YSLEER. J lost 2 bases, V lost 0 bases, and 6 bases had no gene match. The CDR3 reads CASSQEDWTGTYEQYF. DNA for the CDR3: TGCGCCAGCAGCCAAGAGGATTGGACAGGGACCTACGAGCAGTACTTC.

The gene calls are TRBV5-6 and TRBJ1-2; 9 positions agree with TRBD1. Losses at the gene ends were 4 bases for V and 8 bases for J; bases not matched to a gene: 12. Germline V CDR1 and CDR2: SGHDT, YYEEEE. The CDR3 is made up of 15 amino acids. The CDR3 reads CASSGDREESRGYTF. DNA of the CDR3: TGTGCCAGCAGCGGGGACAGGGAGGAGAGTCGGGGCTACACCTTC.

DNA of the CDR3: TGTGCCAGTAGTCCCCCGTTGGAAGACATTCAGTACTTC. This codes for CASSPPLEDIQYF. This sequence joins TRBV19 and TRBJ2-4; no firm D call. V was shortened by 5 bases and J by 8 bases, with 13 bases between the two germline ends. In germline, CDR1 is LNHDA, CDR2 SQIVND (reference sequence). This CDR3 spans 13 amino acids.

The chain recombines TRBV2 with TRBJ2-7; TRBD1 matches 7 bases. Per germline, CDR1 SNHLY and CDR2 FYNNEI. This CDR3 is 13 amino acids long. J gave up 2 bases and V 7 bases, and 5 bases lay outside the gene matches. The DNA for the CDR3 is TGTGCCAGCACCACCGGGACAGCCTACGAGCAGTACTTC. The encoded protein is CASTTGTAYEQYF.

V and J are TRBV6-5 and TRBJ2-3; D might be TRBD2 (6 bases). V lost 6 bases and J 8 bases, leaving 12 bases between the germline ends. Germline loops: CDR1 MNHEY, CDR2 SVGAGI. The CDR3 length is 12 residues. The CDR3 sequence is CASRAGLGTQYF. The CDR3 DNA reads TGTGCCAGCAGGGCGGGACTTGGTACGCAGTATTTT.

This rearrangement joins TRBV4-1 to TRBJ2-7; no clear D gene. Germline V lookup: CDR1 MGHRA, CDR2 YSYEKL. This CDR3 has 14 amino acids. The V end was cut by 2 bases, the J end by 4 bases, with 12 bases between. CDR3 region: CASSQKPRDYEQYF. In DNA, the CDR3 is TGCGCCAGCAGCCAAAAGCCCCGAGATTACGAGCAGTACTTC.